This is a list of T cell receptor beta chains from one sample in a study of metastatic and nonmetastatic thyroid tumors. From the PCR reads, TCRdb re-called clones with MiXCR. The sample carries approximately 38,000 clones, approximately 30% recorded once. Input material: blood. Receptors originate from a male donor with papillary thyroid cancer or a benign thyroid nodule (not recorded which). Some clones in this sample may be carry-over from other donors' samples. CDR3s include the opening cysteine and the closing phenylalanine or tryptophan. Each record gives: D gene, clone size, J gene, V gene, CDR3 DNA, CDR3 protein. The D gene is left open where the match is weak. Clone size is not always given. Where it is, it says once, few, many or a class for expanded clones.

>.|few|TRBJ1-1|TRBV6-1
TGTGCCAGCAGTGAACCCCACAGGGCTAAATCCACTGAAGCTTTCTTT
CASSEPHRAKSTEAFF
>.|.|TRBJ1-1|TRBV28
TGTGCCAGCAGGGCGACAGCGAACACTGAAGCTTTCTTT
CASRATANTEAFF
>.|few|TRBJ2-1|TRBV24-1
TGTGCCACCAGTGATTTTGATGAGCAGTTCTTC
CATSDFDEQFF
>.|medium-sized|TRBJ2-7|TRBV7-2
TGTGCCAGCAGCCAAAAGGTCCGGGCAGCGAGGTACGAGCAGTACTTC
CASSQKVRAARYEQYF
>TRBD2|.|TRBJ2-7|TRBV20-1
TGCAGTGCCTCCGACGTGACTAGCGGGGGAGGCGAGCAGTACTTC
CSASDVTSGGGEQYF
>.|many|TRBJ2-3|TRBV5-1
TGCGCCAGCAGCTTGGACAGGAGAAGGTATACGCAGTATTTT
CASSLDRRRYTQYF
>TRBD1|many|TRBJ1-1|TRBV6-1
TGTGCCAGCGTTTCCCCACAGGGGTCGTTGAGGACTGAAGCTTTCTTT
CASVSPQGSLRTEAFF
>TRBD1|.|TRBJ2-2|TRBV19
TGTGCCAGTATGGGGACAGCGAACACCGGGGAGCTGTTTTTT
CASMGTANTGELFF
>.|.|TRBJ2-1|TRBV20-1
TGCAGTGCTCCCGGGGCTAGAGGTCTCTATGAGCAGTTCTTC
CSAPGARGLYEQFF
>.|few|TRBJ1-1|TRBV9
TGTGCCAGCAGCGTTATCGGCGGGTGGGGGGGCACTGAAGCTTTCTTT
CASSVIGGWGGTEAFF
>.|.|TRBJ2-5|TRBV20-1
TGCAGTGCAAGACCGGGGATGGTAGAGACCCAGTACTTC
CSARPGMVETQYF
>TRBD1|.|TRBJ2-7|TRBV20-1
TGCAGTGCTCTTACAGGGGAAGGGGCATACGAGCAGTACTTC
CSALTGEGAYEQYF
>.|many|TRBJ2-1|TRBV27
TGTGCCAGCAGTTTAACAATCCAGAGCTCCTACAATGAGCAGTTCTTC
CASSLTIQSSYNEQFF
>.|.|TRBJ2-7|TRBV3-1
TGTGCCAGCAGCTCCGGGACCTCCGGAATGAGTGAGCAGTACTTC
CASSSGTSGMSEQYF
>.|medium-sized|TRBJ2-7|TRBV27
TGTGCCAGCTGGGGACCCGGGTACGAGCAGTACTTC
CASWGPGYEQYF
>.|few|TRBJ2-1|TRBV24-1
TGTGCCACCAGTAAACAGGGTCCTATCGACAATGAGCAGTTCTTC
CATSKQGPIDNEQFF
>.|.|TRBJ1-4|TRBV20-1
TGCAGTGCTAGGGGAACTAATGAAAAACTGTTTTTT
CSARGTNEKLFF
>TRBD1|.|TRBJ2-7|TRBV29-1
TGCAGCGTTGAATTTCCGGGACAGGGATCCTACGAGCAGTACTTC
CSVEFPGQGSYEQYF
>TRBD2|once|TRBJ2-3|TRBV11-2
TGTGCCAGCAGCCGTCTAGCGGGAGGGCCAACAGATACGCAGTATTTT
CASSRLAGGPTDTQYF
>.|.|TRBJ2-3|TRBV7-7
TGTGCTAGCAGCTTAGAAGGGGTAGATACGCAGTATTTT
CASSLEGVDTQYF
>.|few|TRBJ1-1|TRBV29-1
TGCAGCGTTGAGGGGGGGGACACTGAAGCTTTCTTT
CSVEGGDTEAFF
>.|.|TRBJ1-3|TRBV28
TGTGCCAGCAGCGACCCCGGGGCTTACGGAAACACCATATATTTT
CASSDPGAYGNTIYF
>TRBD2|many|TRBJ2-3|TRBV4-2
TGTGCCAGCAGATCCGGGCTAGCGGGAGCGGGGGATACGCAGTATTTT
CASRSGLAGAGDTQYF
>.|.|TRBJ2-2|TRBV4-2
TGTGCCAGCAGCCAAGATCGTAGGGCCTCCCCACGAAAAAAAACCGGGGAGCTGTTTTTT
CASSQDRRASPRKKTGELFF
>TRBD2|.|TRBJ2-7|TRBV11-1
TGTGCCAGCAGCTTATTCGTAGGTCTAGCGGGATTTTACGAGCAGTACTTC
CASSLFVGLAGFYEQYF
>.|few|TRBJ2-5|TRBV4-1
TGCGCCAGCAGCCAAGATAGGACCCTCTCAGAGACCCAGTACTTC
CASSQDRTLSETQYF
>TRBD1|.|TRBJ2-7|TRBV7-8
TGTGCCAGCAGCTTAGGTAGGTGGGACAGCACCTACGAGCAGTACTTC
CASSLGRWDSTYEQYF
>.|.|TRBJ1-2|TRBV4-2
TGTGCCAGCAGCCATACAGATAACGGCTACACCTTC
CASSHTDNGYTF
>.|.|TRBJ2-4|TRBV30
TGTGCCTGGAGTGTTGTGGACAGTCCCATTCAGTACTTC
CAWSVVDSPIQYF
>.|.|TRBJ1-2|TRBV6-1
TGTGCCAGCAGTGAAAGTCAGGATAACTATGGCTACACCTTC
CASSESQDNYGYTF
>.|.|TRBJ1-4|TRBV15
TGTGCCACCAGCAGAGATTTTCGCCGGGCTAATGAAAAACTGTTTTTT
CATSRDFRRANEKLFF
>.|few|TRBJ1-2|TRBV12-5
TGTGCTAACTATGGCTACACCTTC
CANYGYTF
>.|.|TRBJ2-1|TRBV15
TGTGCCACCAGCAGAGGACCAACGGTACATACCTACAATGAGCAGTTCTTC
CATSRGPTVHTYNEQFF
>.|many|TRBJ1-1|TRBV28
TGTGCCAGCAGGAGTAGGGGTACTGAAGCTTTCTTT
CASRSRGTEAFF